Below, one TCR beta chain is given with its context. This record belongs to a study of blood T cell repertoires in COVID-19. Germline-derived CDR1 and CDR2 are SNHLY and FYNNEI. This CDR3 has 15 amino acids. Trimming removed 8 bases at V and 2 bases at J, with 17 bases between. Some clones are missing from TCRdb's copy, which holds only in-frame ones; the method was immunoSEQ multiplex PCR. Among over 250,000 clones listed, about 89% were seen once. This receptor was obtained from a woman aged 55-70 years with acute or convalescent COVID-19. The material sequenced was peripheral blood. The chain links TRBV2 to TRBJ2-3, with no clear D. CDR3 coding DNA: TGTGCCAGCGCCAACAGCCCAACCCTCACAGATACGCAGTATTTT. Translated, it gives CASANSPTLTDTQYF.